This TCR beta chain was sequenced for a study of Ad26.COV2.S vaccination and SARS-CoV-2 variants. About the study: The vaccine Ad26.COV2.S was put into the muscle once, or twice with 56 days between.

The treatment was: about 20 received Ad26.COV2.S at low or high dose, single or two shots; about five received placebo; per-sample allocation not given. It was on day 63 after the first vaccine or placebo injection that samples were taken. The CDR3 consists of 12 residues. Per germline, CDR1 SGHAT and CDR2 FQNNGV. V lost 7 bases and J lost 6, with 12 bases in between. Sequenced by immunoSEQ multiplex PCR; TCRdb stores in-frame clones only, minus some. This table holds just over 350,000 clones, about 88% found once. The chain employs TRBV11-2 and TRBJ1-2, with D maybe TRBD1 (5 bases). This clonotype originated in a person aged 18 to 59 who received the Ad26.COV2.S COVID-19 vaccine or a placebo. The specimen comprised peripheral blood, sampled in a trial of Ad26.COV2.S vaccine versus placebo. Written as DNA, the CDR3 is TGTGCCAGCACCCAGACCAGGGATGGCTACACCTTC. It specifies CASTQTRDGYTF.